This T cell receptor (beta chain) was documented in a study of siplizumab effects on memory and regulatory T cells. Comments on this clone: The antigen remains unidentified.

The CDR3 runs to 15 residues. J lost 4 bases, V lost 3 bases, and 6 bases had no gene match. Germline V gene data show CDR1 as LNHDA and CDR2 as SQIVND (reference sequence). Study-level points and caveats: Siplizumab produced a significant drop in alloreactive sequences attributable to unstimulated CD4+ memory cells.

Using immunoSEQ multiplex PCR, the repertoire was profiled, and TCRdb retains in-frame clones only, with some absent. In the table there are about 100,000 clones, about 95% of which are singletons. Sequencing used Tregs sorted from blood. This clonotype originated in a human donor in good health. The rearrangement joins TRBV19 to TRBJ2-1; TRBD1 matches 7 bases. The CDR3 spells CASSISTGRYNEQFF. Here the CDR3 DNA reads TGTGCCAGTAGTATTTCGACAGGGCGTTACAATGAGCAGTTCTTC.